These 28 T cell receptor beta chains originate from one sample sequenced in a study of shared clonotypes between healthy human individuals. Measured with immunoSEQ multiplex PCR; TCRdb has only the in-frame clones, and not every one. The sample includes about 2.1 million clones, about 94% of them seen just once. Terminally differentiated effector memory CD45RA+ cells were left out of the naive CD8 fraction, which was CD45RO-negative and positively selected for CCR7. The sample taken for sequencing was naive CD8+ T cells from PBMCs. The receptors originated from a man aged 18 to 29 in good health. Some clones in this sample may be carry-over from other donors' samples.

The chain employs TRBV11-2 and TRBJ1-1, with D possibly being TRBD1 (6 bases). This CDR3 comprises 16 residues. V gave up 2 bases and J gave up 3 bases, with 16 bases separating them. Germline assignment: CDR1 SGHAT and CDR2 FQNNGV. The CDR3: CASSLSGPSGDTEAFF. The DNA of the CDR3 is TGTGCCAGCAGCTTATCGGGCCCTTCAGGGGACACTGAAGCTTTCTTT.

This chain joins TRBV2 and TRBJ2-7, with 9 nucleotides matching TRBD2. Germline CDR1 and CDR2: SNHLY and FYNNEI. V gave up 6 bases and J gave up 1 base; unmatched junction bases: 4. The CDR3 covers 14 residues. CDR3 loop: CASRLAGASYEQYF. The CDR3, as DNA: TGTGCCAGCAGATTAGCGGGGGCGTCCTACGAGCAGTACTTC.

The J gene is TRBJ2-6, the V gene TRBV28, with D unclear. This CDR3 has 14 residues. Per the germline V gene, CDR1 is MDHEN and CDR2 is SYDVKM. V lost 6 bases and J 3 bases, leaving 9 bases between the germline ends. The CDR3 coding sequence is TGTGCCAGCAGCCCCCCGCGTGGGGCCAACGTCCTGACTTTC. Protein sequence: CASSPPRGANVLTF. The full variable domain, rest sourced from reference TRBV28 and TRBJ2-6, is DVKVTQSSRYLVKRTGEKVFLECVQDMDHENMFWYRQDPGLGLRLIYFSYDVKMKEKGDIPEGYSVSREKKERFSLILESASTNQTSMYLCASSPPRGANVLTFGAGSRLTVL.

The chain couples TRBV11-1 to TRBJ2-7; no firm D call. The CDR3 has 17 amino acids. Trimming took 5 bases from V and 0 from J, leaving 20 bases between them. CDR1 is SGHAT and CDR2 is FQDESV in the germline V gene (reference sequence). CDR3 bases: TGTGCCAGCAGCCGTCCGGATGGGTTCCTAAGCTCCTACGAGCAGTACTTC. Translated: CASSRPDGFLSSYEQYF.

The J gene is TRBJ2-7, the V gene TRBV5-1; 9 bases align to TRBD1. V was clipped by 0 bases and J by 4 bases; unmatched bases: 8. Germline-derived CDR1 and CDR2 are SGHRS and YFSETQ. There are 16 residues in the CDR3. In nucleotides, the CDR3 is TGCGCCAGCAGCTTGGCCTGGACAGGGGCAAGGTACGAGCAGTACTTC. It codes for CASSLAWTGARYEQYF.

DNA for the CDR3: TGTGCCAGCAGCCAGGACCATACGGACGAGCAGTACTTC. It encodes CASSQDHTDEQYF. This chain joins TRBV5-5 and TRBJ2-7, with D unclear. Germline CDR1 is SGHKS and CDR2 is YYEKEE (reference sequence). The CDR3 runs 13 residues. Trimming pared 4 bases from V and 5 bases from J, leaving 13 bases between.

J is TRBJ2-1 and V is TRBV7-6; D unclear. Germline V lookup: CDR1 SGHVS, CDR2 FNYEAQ. V was clipped by 2 bases and J by 5 bases, with 10 bases between them. This CDR3 has 14 residues. The CDR3 sequence is CASSLRTANNEQFF. Written as DNA, the CDR3 is TGTGCCAGCAGCTTACGAACGGCTAACAATGAGCAGTTCTTC.

This clone was picked up a small number of times. The chain has TRBV6-1 and TRBJ1-1; 9 nucleotides line up with TRBD1. Germline V gives CDR1 MNHNS, CDR2 SASEGT. The CDR3 loop spans 14 amino acids. J lost 4 bases, V lost 7 bases, and 7 bases had no gene match. The CDR3 spells CASIVGQGSTEAFF. CDR3 sequence (DNA): TGTGCCAGCATCGTCGGACAGGGGAGCACTGAAGCTTTCTTT.

The J gene is TRBJ2-7, the V gene TRBV7-9; 10 bases map to TRBD1. The CDR3 length is 14 residues. J was trimmed by 6 bases and V by 3 bases; bases with no gene match: 5. Germline assignment: CDR1 SEHNR and CDR2 FQNEAQ (reference sequence). For the CDR3, the DNA is TGTGCCAGCAGCTTTTACGGACAGGGGGGCGAGCAGTACTTC. This gives the protein CASSFYGQGGEQYF.

This clone was seen just once. The J gene is TRBJ2-7, the V gene TRBV5-5, with 9 bases identical to TRBD1. Germline trimming cut 2 bases from V and 6 bases from J; bases unmatched to any gene: 9. This CDR3 contains 15 residues. Germline V gives CDR1 SGHKS, CDR2 YYEKEE (reference sequence). CDR3 protein: CASSFAGTGKREQYF. CDR3 sequence (DNA): TGTGCCAGCAGCTTCGCCGGGACAGGGAAGCGCGAGCAGTACTTC.

The rearrangement links TRBV6-1 to TRBJ1-1; D is unresolved. Trimming pared 4 bases from V and 12 bases from J, leaving 6 bases between. Germline V gives CDR1 MNHNS, CDR2 SASEGT. This CDR3 spans 9 amino acids. Here the CDR3 DNA reads TGTGCCAGCAGTGCTGCTTCTTTCTTT. This sequence encodes CASSAASFF.

The V call is TRBV5-4, the J call TRBJ1-1, with 7 nucleotides matching TRBD1. The germline V gene encodes CDR1 SGHNT and CDR2 YYREEE (reference sequence). This CDR3 is built from 17 residues. V was clipped by 4 bases and J by 4 bases; unmatched bases: 16. In DNA form, the CDR3 reads TGTGCCAGCAGCCTTGGAACCAGGGGGGGGTCGGGCACTGAAGCTTTCTTT. This sequence encodes CASSLGTRGGSGTEAFF.

The chain carries TRBV4-2 and TRBJ2-1, with D tentatively TRBD1 (5 bases). This CDR3 region has 16 residues. Germline lookup yields CDR1 LGHNA and CDR2 YNFKEQ. Trimming left V 1 base short and J 10 bases short, with 20 bases between. This CDR3 is CASSQVIVSQVWEQFF. Written as DNA, the CDR3 is TGTGCCAGCAGCCAAGTTATAGTTTCACAGGTTTGGGAGCAGTTCTTC.

In this sample, this clone turned up once. Other nucleotide sequences in the sample specify the same CDR3. V usage is TRBV4-3 and J usage is TRBJ2-7, with 7 bases aligning to TRBD2. The V segment lost 0 bases and the J segment 5 bases; nucleotides outside the gene matches: 1. Germline CDR1 and CDR2: LGHNA and YSLEER. This CDR3 has 13 residues. Written as DNA, the CDR3 is TGCGCCAGCAGCCAAGATGCGGGGGACGAGCAGTACTTC. Its translation: CASSQDAGDEQYF.

This clone showed up just once. The chain joins TRBV19 to TRBJ2-7; TRBD2 might be the D (5 bases). Per germline, CDR1 LNHDA and CDR2 SQIVND (reference sequence). This CDR3 has 13 residues. V lost 10 bases and J lost 5, with 18 bases in between. This CDR3 reads CATGERPNHEQYF. The CDR3 bases are TGTGCCACCGGGGAAAGACCGAACCACGAGCAGTACTTC.

The rearrangement links TRBV7-3 to TRBJ2-1, with D perhaps matching TRBD2 (6 bases). V was cut by 3 bases and J by 1 base, with 10 bases left in between. Germline-derived CDR1 and CDR2 are SGHTA and FQGTGA. The CDR3 has 15 amino acids. The CDR3 region has the DNA TGTGCCAGCAGCTTTATGGCGGGATCCTACAATGAGCAGTTCTTC. Protein sequence: CASSFMAGSYNEQFF.

The V call is TRBV29-1, the J call TRBJ1-2; D ambiguous. The germline V gene has CDR1 SQVTM and CDR2 ANQGSEA. The V gene lost 0 bases and the J gene lost 3 bases, with 23 bases spanning the gap. The CDR3 runs 18 residues. CDR3 amino acids: CSVEEPVAPLENDYGYTF. The CDR3, as DNA: TGCAGCGTTGAAGAACCCGTCGCGCCCCTCGAAAACGACTATGGCTACACCTTC. Full variable domain (remainder filled in from reference TRBV29-1 and TRBJ1-2): SAVISQKPSRDICQRGTSLTIQCQVDSQVTMMFWYRQQPGQSLTLIATANQGSEATYESGFVIDKFPISRPNLTFSTLTVSNMSPEDSSIYLCSVEEPVAPLENDYGYTFGSGTRLTVV.

The DNA of the CDR3 is TGTGCCAGCAGACACCTGGCGGGAGACTACAATGAGCAGTTCTTC. This gives the protein CASRHLAGDYNEQFF. The chain has TRBV27 and TRBJ2-1, with 7 bases that match TRBD2. V lost 6 bases and J lost 3; bases outside the gene matches: 8. This CDR3 is built from 15 residues. Germline CDR1 MNHEY, CDR2 SMNVEV (reference sequence).

The J gene is TRBJ2-1, the V gene TRBV9, with D unclear. Trimming left V 4 bases short and J 0 bases short, with 11 bases between. The germline gives CDR1 SGDLS, CDR2 YYNGEE. The CDR3 is 15 amino acids. Here the CDR3 DNA reads TGTGCCAGCAGCCAGACTCTTAGCTCCTACAATGAGCAGTTCTTC. Amino acids: CASSQTLSSYNEQFF.

For this clone: Other DNA sequences in this specimen translate into the identical CDR3. CDR3 DNA: TGTGCCAGCAGTTTTGATAGCTACAATGAGCAGTTCTTC. It yields the protein CASSFDSYNEQFF. This chain links TRBV27 with TRBJ2-1; no definite D call. This CDR3 comprises 13 residues. The V and J ends lost 3 bases and 3 bases respectively, with 6 bases between them. Germline values: CDR1 MNHEY, CDR2 SMNVEV (reference sequence).

The chain combines TRBV7-3 with TRBJ2-5; TRBD2 might be the D (6 bases). V was shortened by 3 bases and J by 1 base, with 9 bases between the two germline ends. The CDR3 consists of 14 residues. Germline assignment: CDR1 SGHTA and CDR2 FQGTGA. CDR3 sequence reads: CASSFGGAQETQYF. The DNA of the CDR3 is TGTGCCAGCAGCTTTGGCGGGGCCCAAGAGACCCAGTACTTC.

V usage is TRBV27 and J usage is TRBJ2-1; D might be TRBD1 or TRBD2, each matching 6 bases. V lost 6 bases, J lost 7 bases, and 28 bases lay in between. The CDR3 contains 18 residues. CDR1 and CDR2 from the germline V gene are MNHEY and SMNVEV (reference sequence). In nucleotides, the CDR3 is TGTGCCAGCAGGAAACCGAACCGGGGGCGCCTCGTCACAAATGAGCAGTTCTTC. Protein product: CASRKPNRGRLVTNEQFF.

This rearrangement joins TRBV5-4 to TRBJ2-3; TRBD1 matches 9 bases. The germline gives CDR1 SGHNT, CDR2 YYREEE (reference sequence). With 3 bases clipped from V and 2 bases from J, the junction kept 4 bases outside the gene matches. The CDR3 runs to 15 residues. CDR3 region: CASSWGQGDTDTQYF. CDR3 bases: TGTGCCAGCAGCTGGGGACAGGGCGACACAGATACGCAGTATTTT.

Comment on this clone: The same CDR3 also results from other DNA sequences found in this sample. This chain connects TRBV6-5 to TRBJ2-1, with 9 bases lining up with TRBD2. The CDR3 loop spans 15 amino acids. Looked up from germline, CDR1 is MNHEY and CDR2 is SVGAGI. After removal of 2 bases from V and 4 bases from J, the junction contained 3 bases not matched to a gene. The CDR3 region has the DNA TGTGCCAGCAGTTACGGCGGGAGGGGATACAATGAGCAGTTCTTC. Its translation is CASSYGGRGYNEQFF.

DNA for the CDR3: TGTGCCAGCAGCCAGAAGGAGAACAGGCACCGAAACATTCAGTACTTC. This encodes CASSQKENRHRNIQYF. The chain employs TRBV14 and TRBJ2-4; maybe TRBD1 (5 bases). The CDR3 consists of 16 residues. CDR1 is SGHDN and CDR2 is FVKESK in the germline V gene. V was clipped by 3 bases and J by 6 bases, with 18 bases between them.

The chain combines TRBV27 with TRBJ2-7; 7 bases align to TRBD2. The germline V gene has CDR1 MNHEY and CDR2 SMNVEV (reference sequence). Trimming at V came to 4 bases and at J to 3 bases, leaving 12 bases not matched to a gene. This CDR3 is built from 16 residues. CDR3 loop: CASSSPLREGRYEQYF. The DNA for the CDR3 is TGTGCCAGCAGTTCCCCTTTGAGGGAGGGCCGCTACGAGCAGTACTTC.

The chain has TRBV4-3 and TRBJ2-7; TRBD1 or TRBD2 may be the D gene (6 bases each). This CDR3 comprises 18 residues. Deletions cut 0 bases from V and 2 bases from J, with 20 bases between. The germline V gene encodes CDR1 LGHNA and CDR2 YSLEER. The CDR3 loop reads CASSQDRPSGATTYEQYF. DNA of the CDR3: TGCGCCAGCAGCCAAGATCGCCCCTCGGGGGCCACCACCTACGAGCAGTACTTC.

This chain connects TRBV5-1 to TRBJ2-3; a weak D match, TRBD1 (6 bases). This CDR3 region has 13 residues. Trimming cost V 4 bases and J 6 bases, with 12 bases left between them. The germline CDR1 and CDR2 sequences are SGHRS and YFSETQ. CDR3 sequence (DNA): TGCGCCAGCAGCACAACAGGGTACGATACGCAGTATTTT. Encoded protein: CASSTTGYDTQYF. Using reference TRBV5-1 and TRBJ2-3 for the parts outside the CDR3, the full variable domain is KAGVTQTPRYLIKTRGQQVTLSCSPISGHRSVSWYQQTPGQGLQFLFEYFSETQRNKGNFPGRFSGRQFSNSRSEMNVSTLELGDSALYLCASSTTGYDTQYFGPGTRLTVL.